This is a list of T cell receptor beta chains from one sample in a study of blood T cell repertoires in COVID-19. Method: immunoSEQ multiplex PCR; TCRdb's copy keeps in-frame clones and lacks some. This sample has over 45,000 clones; about four fifths occur once, and the top ten carry roughly 6.4%. The material sequenced was peripheral blood. The source of these receptors is a human donor in a cohort sampled during active or convalescent COVID-19. Both conserved end residues are part of each CDR3. The order of the fields is J gene, CDR3 length, clone size, D gene, V gene, CDR3 DNA, CDR3 protein. The D gene is left open where the match is weak. Expanded clones get a size class; other rows say once, few or many, or leave the size out.

j_call: TRBJ1-2
cdr3_length: 13
clone_size: many
d_call: -
v_call: TRBV5-1
cdr3_nt: TGCGCCCCAAAGGGGGGGGCGCAGAATGGCTACACCTTC
cdr3_aa: CAPKGGAQNGYTF

j_call: TRBJ2-1
cdr3_length: 12
clone_size: -
d_call: TRBD1
v_call: TRBV24-1
cdr3_nt: TGTGCCACCAGTGAACCGGGACAGGGGATGTTCTTC
cdr3_aa: CATSEPGQGMFF

j_call: TRBJ2-6
cdr3_length: 14
clone_size: -
d_call: -
v_call: TRBV6-2/TRBV6-3
cdr3_nt: TGTGCCAGCAGTTACCTAACTGGGGCCAACGTCCTGACTTTC
cdr3_aa: CASSYLTGANVLTF

j_call: TRBJ1-2
cdr3_length: 13
clone_size: -
d_call: TRBD1
v_call: TRBV5-1
cdr3_nt: TGCGCCAGCAGCGGACGACAGGGTTACGGCTACACCTTC
cdr3_aa: CASSGRQGYGYTF

j_call: TRBJ2-7
cdr3_length: 14
clone_size: -
d_call: TRBD1
v_call: TRBV5-4
cdr3_nt: TGTGCCAGCAGCGCCGATCAGGGGGCCTACGAGCAGTACTTC
cdr3_aa: CASSADQGAYEQYF

j_call: TRBJ1-1
cdr3_length: 13
clone_size: -
d_call: TRBD1
v_call: TRBV6-5
cdr3_nt: TGTGCCAGCAGACCTGGACAGGGCTTAGAAGCTTTCTTT
cdr3_aa: CASRPGQGLEAFF

j_call: TRBJ2-5
cdr3_length: 14
clone_size: once
d_call: TRBD2
v_call: TRBV19
cdr3_nt: TGTGCCAGTAAGGCGGGGGGCCTCCAAGAGACCCAGTACTTC
cdr3_aa: CASKAGGLQETQYF

j_call: TRBJ1-3
cdr3_length: 20
clone_size: -
d_call: TRBD1
v_call: TRBV4-1
cdr3_nt: TGCGCCAGCAGCCAAGATCGAGGGTCCCGGGACAGGCGCTCTGGAAACACCATATATTTT
cdr3_aa: CASSQDRGSRDRRSGNTIYF

j_call: TRBJ1-3
cdr3_length: 17
clone_size: -
d_call: TRBD1
v_call: TRBV24-1
cdr3_nt: TGTGCCACCAGTGACGGGGGACAGCACTCGGGAGGAAACACCATATATTTT
cdr3_aa: CATSDGGQHSGGNTIYF

j_call: TRBJ2-7
cdr3_length: 17
clone_size: -
d_call: TRBD1
v_call: TRBV7-8
cdr3_nt: TGTGCCAGCAGCCGGGACGGACAGGGGGCTAGCTCCTACGAGCAGTACTTC
cdr3_aa: CASSRDGQGASSYEQYF

j_call: TRBJ1-1
cdr3_length: 15
clone_size: -
d_call: TRBD1
v_call: TRBV9
cdr3_nt: TGTGCCAGCAGCGCCGATACAGGGGTGGTAACTGAAGCTTTCTTT
cdr3_aa: CASSADTGVVTEAFF

j_call: TRBJ1-2
cdr3_length: 15
clone_size: -
d_call: -
v_call: TRBV5-8
cdr3_nt: TGTGCCAGCAGCCTACCGGACAGTCGGTCCCATGGCTACACCTTC
cdr3_aa: CASSLPDSRSHGYTF

j_call: TRBJ2-2
cdr3_length: 13
clone_size: few
d_call: -
v_call: TRBV10-3
cdr3_nt: TGTGCCATCAGGACAGGAACAGGCGGGGAGCTGTTTTTT
cdr3_aa: CAIRTGTGGELFF

j_call: TRBJ2-3
cdr3_length: 17
clone_size: once
d_call: TRBD2
v_call: TRBV4-3
cdr3_nt: TGCGCCAGCAGCCAAGATTGGGGTAGCGGGGCCAGTGATACGCAGTATTTT
cdr3_aa: CASSQDWGSGASDTQYF

j_call: TRBJ2-5
cdr3_length: 14
clone_size: -
d_call: -
v_call: TRBV9
cdr3_nt: TGTGCCAGCAGCAGCGCACCCTTCCAAGAGACCCAGTACTTC
cdr3_aa: CASSSAPFQETQYF

j_call: TRBJ1-1
cdr3_length: 16
clone_size: -
d_call: -
v_call: TRBV9
cdr3_nt: TGTGCCAGCAGCGTAACCGCGGGAGCGCGGTTCACTGAAGCTTTCTTT
cdr3_aa: CASSVTAGARFTEAFF

j_call: TRBJ2-6
cdr3_length: 15
clone_size: -
d_call: -
v_call: TRBV19
cdr3_nt: TGTGCCAGTAGTATAATCGTTTCTGGGGCCAACGTCCTGACTTTC
cdr3_aa: CASSIIVSGANVLTF

j_call: TRBJ2-2
cdr3_length: 13
clone_size: -
d_call: TRBD1
v_call: TRBV3-1/TRBV3-2
cdr3_nt: TGTGCCAGCAGCCGCAGGGGGACCGGGGAGCTGTTTTTT
cdr3_aa: CASSRRGTGELFF

j_call: TRBJ1-1
cdr3_length: 15
clone_size: few
d_call: TRBD1
v_call: TRBV5-4
cdr3_nt: TGTGCCAGCAGCTTGGGAGGGGGCGCTGCCACTGAAGCTTTCTTT
cdr3_aa: CASSLGGGAATEAFF

j_call: TRBJ2-7
cdr3_length: 15
clone_size: -
d_call: TRBD1
v_call: TRBV11-2
cdr3_nt: TGTGCCAGCAGCCCGATGACAGGGGGAGCCTACGAGCAGTACTTC
cdr3_aa: CASSPMTGGAYEQYF

j_call: TRBJ2-6
cdr3_length: 14
clone_size: -
d_call: -
v_call: TRBV30
cdr3_nt: TGTGCCTGGAGCGGAGTAACTGGGGCCAACGTCCTGACTTTC
cdr3_aa: CAWSGVTGANVLTF

j_call: TRBJ1-5
cdr3_length: 18
clone_size: -
d_call: -
v_call: TRBV6-1
cdr3_nt: TGTGCCAGCAGTGAAGGTCAGGGTCCGGGCAGGGGCAATCAGCCCCAGCATTTT
cdr3_aa: CASSEGQGPGRGNQPQHF